These 13 T cell receptor beta chains share one sample of origin, sequenced in a study of tumor-infiltrating lymphocytes in primary liver carcinoma. The source of the blood RNA was unsorted whole blood, and germline DNA was extracted as well. Starting material of 450 to 550 ng total RNA yielded TCR beta cDNA via a constant-region primer. Libraries for TCR beta were built through three nested multiplex PCR rounds, which together made up a slightly modified ARM-PCR procedure. The first two PCR rounds used TRBV1-TRBV30 primers with a Cbeta primer, around 10 cycles each. TCRdb re-analysed the multiplex PCR reads in MiXCR, keeping a single row per CDR3 protein. The data contain about 350,000 distinct CDR3 sequences, around 60% of them singletons. What was sequenced was peripheral blood. The origin of the receptors is a man aged 35 to 55 with primary liver carcinoma and hepatitis B virus infection.

This clonotype was recorded once. The chain couples TRBV29-1 to TRBJ2-3; D uncertain. Trimming removed 3 bases from V and 3 bases from J, with 13 bases in between. This CDR3 contains 14 residues. Germline lookup yields CDR1 SQVTM and CDR2 ANQGSEA. DNA for the CDR3: TGCAGCGTTGACCATAGGGTTAGGACAGATACGCAGTATTTT. Translated, it gives CSVDHRVRTDTQYF.

This clonotype was seen many times. The chain uses TRBV6-5 and TRBJ2-5; tentatively, D is TRBD1 (6 bases). V was pared by 5 bases and J by 7 bases, with 17 bases between. Germline V gene data show CDR1 as MNHEY and CDR2 as SVGAGI. The CDR3 spans 14 residues. The CDR3 here is CASSPDRSLGTQYF. The CDR3, as DNA: TGTGCCAGCAGTCCAGACAGGTCTTTAGGGACCCAGTACTTC.

This clonotype appeared a few times. The chain has TRBV5-5 and TRBJ2-1; 9 bases align to TRBD1. V lost 4 bases to trimming and J lost 7 bases; unmatched junction nucleotides: 21. This CDR3 is 19 amino acids long. Germline V gene sequence: CDR1 SGHKS, CDR2 YYEKEE (reference sequence). The CDR3 coding sequence is TGTGCCAGCAGCCAACTACTCCGGGACAGGGTAGTTGGTGGGAATGAGCAGTTCTTC. Protein sequence: CASSQLLRDRVVGGNEQFF. The entire variable domain, with the rest obtained from reference TRBV5-5 and TRBJ2-1, is as follows: DAGVTQSPTHLIKTRGQQVTLRCSPISGHKSVSWYQQVLGQGPQFIFQYYEKEERGRGNFPDRFSARQFPNYSSELNVNALLLGDSALYLCASSQLLRDRVVGGNEQFFGPGTRLTVL.

Regarding this clonotype: A much bigger clone sits one base away, suggesting this may be a read error. This sequence joins TRBV6-1 and TRBJ2-3; 8 bases line up with TRBD1. The CDR3 length is 12 residues. Trimming took 10 bases from V and 9 from J; bases not matched to a gene: 9. Germline V CDR1 and CDR2: MNHNS, SASEGT. The CDR3, as DNA: TGTGCCATCACCCCAGGACAGGGAACGCAGTATTTT. It is translated as CAITPGQGTQYF.

As to this clonotype: A much larger clone lies one base from this, so it may be a read error. The chain employs TRBV12-3 or TRBV12-4 and TRBJ2-4, with unresolved D. This CDR3 is 17 amino acids long. V lost 3 bases, J lost 7 bases, and 22 bases lay in between. The CDR3 is CASSFLLSPLTSNIQYF. CDR3 in DNA: TGTGCCAGCAGTTTTCTGCTGAGCCCACTAACCAGTAACATTCAGTACTTC.

Comment on this clonotype: A much larger clone lies one base from this, so it may be a read error. The V and J genes are TRBV12-3 or TRBV12-4 and TRBJ1-2, with TRBD1 as a possible D gene (6 bases). Trimming stripped 3 bases from V and 7 bases from J, with 15 bases between. There are 14 residues in the CDR3. The DNA for the CDR3 is TGTGCCAGCAGTTTTGTAGACAGGCGGGGTGGCTACACCTTC. This gives the protein CASSFVDRRGGYTF.

The chain employs TRBV29-1 and TRBJ1-1; D possibly corresponds to TRBD1 (5 bases). This CDR3 comprises 12 residues. Germline CDR1 is SQVTM and CDR2 is ANQGSEA. With 7 bases removed from V and 4 bases from J, the gap between germline ends came to 13 bases. The CDR3 loop reads CSAREGATEAFF. In DNA form, the CDR3 reads TGCAGCGCACGAGAAGGGGCCACTGAAGCTTTCTTT.

As for this clonotype: Germline and junction disagree at one end, which may indicate a read error. This chain joins TRBV11-2 and TRBJ2-1; 12 bases match TRBD2. The CDR3 extends over 19 amino acids. In germline, CDR1 is SGHAT, CDR2 FQNNGV. As DNA, the CDR3 is TGTGTCAGCATCACACGACTAGCGGGAGCGATTCTCTCCTACAATGAGCAGTTCTTC. Protein sequence: CVSITRLAGAILSYNEQFF.

This clonotype was recorded only once. A read error may account for a junction end that differs from germline. The chain's CDR3 is CASRETFRYSGNTIYF. The DNA for the CDR3 is TGCGCTAGCAGAGAGACCTTCCGGTACTCTGGAAACACCATATATTTT. J is TRBJ1-3 and V is TRBV4-1, with no clear D. CDR3 length equals 16 residues. CDR1 is MGHRA and CDR2 is YSYEKL in the germline V gene.

This clonotype was counted only a few times. The J gene is TRBJ1-2, the V gene TRBV28, with 11 nucleotides matching TRBD1. The CDR3 runs 17 residues. The V gene's germline CDR1 is MDHEN and CDR2 SYDVKM. J gave up 3 bases and V 6 bases, and 12 bases lay outside the gene matches. CDR3 nucleotides: TGTGCCAGCAGGCGTTACTCCGGACAGGGGGCATACTATGGCTACACCTTC. Translation gives CASRRYSGQGAYYGYTF.

This clonotype was detected ten times or more. This chain uses TRBV4-2 with TRBJ2-7, with TRBD1 identical over 12 bases. From germline, CDR1 is LGHNA and CDR2 YNFKEQ. V lost 3 bases and J lost 6; bases outside the gene matches: 6. This CDR3 has 15 residues. The CDR3 DNA reads TGTGCCAGCAGCCATCCCGGGACAGGGGGCCTCGAGCAGTACTTC. This gives the protein CASSHPGTGGLEQYF.

For this clonotype: The germline gene is not matched at one end of the junction; a read error may be the cause. The CDR3 here is CASQQGNMQYF. The CDR3, as DNA: TGTGCCAGCCAACAGGGGAATATGCAGTACTTT. V and J are TRBV11-2 and TRBJ2-3; 7 positions match TRBD1. Looked up from germline, CDR1 is SGHAT and CDR2 is FQNNGV. This CDR3 spans 11 amino acids.

This clonotype showed up many times. V is TRBV5-4 and J is TRBJ2-1, with D maybe TRBD2 (6 bases). CDR3 length: 15 residues. In germline, CDR1 is SGHNT, CDR2 YYREEE (reference sequence). V lost 4 bases and J 0 bases, leaving 11 bases between the germline ends. This CDR3 reads CASSPAGGSYNEQFF. The CDR3 coding sequence is TGTGCCAGCAGCCCAGCGGGTGGCTCCTACAATGAGCAGTTCTTC.